The sample holds a few counts of the clone carrying this T cell receptor (beta chain). Researchers attached unique molecular identifiers to individual cDNA molecules. From the 5' RACE reads, TCRdb called clonotypes with MiXCR, one entry per CDR3 protein. Seen here are approximately 56,000 distinct CDR3 sequences, about 10% observed once, and the top ten hold 6.5%. The data belong to a study of early T cells in non-severe SARS-CoV-2 infection. Across the study: Sequencing was performed on bulk RNA from unsorted whole blood, leaving chains unpaired.

The CDR3 is made up of 16 amino acids. The germline V and J ends were trimmed by 3 bases and 0 bases, with 9 bases remaining between them. CDR1 and CDR2 from the germline V gene are SGHTA and FQGNSA. Input material: whole blood. The sequence was obtained from an adult who was a healthcare worker with PCR-confirmed SARS-CoV-2 infection or an uninfected control (not recorded which). This sequence joins TRBV7-2 and TRBJ2-6; D remains ambiguous. The CDR3 DNA follows: TGTGCCAGCAGCTTTATCCCTCTCTCTGGGGCCAACGTCCTGACTTTC. It translates to CASSFIPLSGANVLTF.